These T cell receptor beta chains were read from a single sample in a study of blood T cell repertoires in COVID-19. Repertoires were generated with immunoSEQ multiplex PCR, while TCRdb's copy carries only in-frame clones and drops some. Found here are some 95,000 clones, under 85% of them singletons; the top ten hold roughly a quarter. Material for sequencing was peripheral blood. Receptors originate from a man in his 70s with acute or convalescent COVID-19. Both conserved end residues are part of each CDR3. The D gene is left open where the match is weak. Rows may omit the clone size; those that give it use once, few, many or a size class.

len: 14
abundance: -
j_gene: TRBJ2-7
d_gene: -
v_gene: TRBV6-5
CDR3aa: CASSYQQGLSEQYF
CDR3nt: TGTGCCAGCAGTTACCAACAGGGTTTAAGCGAGCAGTACTTC

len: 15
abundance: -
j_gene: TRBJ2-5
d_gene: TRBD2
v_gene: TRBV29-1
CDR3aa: CSVAWTSGRGETQYF
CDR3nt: TGCAGCGTTGCCTGGACTAGCGGGAGGGGAGAGACCCAGTACTTC

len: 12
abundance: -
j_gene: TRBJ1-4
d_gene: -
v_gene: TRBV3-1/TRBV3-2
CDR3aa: CASSPRPEKLFF
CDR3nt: TGTGCCAGCAGCCCCCGTCCCGAAAAACTGTTTTTT

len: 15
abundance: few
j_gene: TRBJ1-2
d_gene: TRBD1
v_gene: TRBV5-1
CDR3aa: CASSPDPGTGGGYTF
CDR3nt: TGCGCCAGCAGCCCCGACCCCGGGACAGGGGGGGGCTACACCTTC

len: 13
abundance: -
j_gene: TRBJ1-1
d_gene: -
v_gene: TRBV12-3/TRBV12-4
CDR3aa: CASRKTETTLAFF
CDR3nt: TGTGCCAGCAGAAAAACGGAGACTACGCTGGCTTTCTTT

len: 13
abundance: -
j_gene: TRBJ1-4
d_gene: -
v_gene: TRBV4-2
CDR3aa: CASSQAGGEKLFF
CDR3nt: TGTGCCAGCAGCCAAGCTGGGGGGGAAAAACTGTTTTTT

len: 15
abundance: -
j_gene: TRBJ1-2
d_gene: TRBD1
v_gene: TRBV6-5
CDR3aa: CASSYDKQGVYGYTF
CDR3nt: TGTGCCAGCAGTTACGATAAACAGGGGGTATATGGCTACACCTTC

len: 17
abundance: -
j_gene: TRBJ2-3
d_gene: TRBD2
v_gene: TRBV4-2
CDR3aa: CASSQDRASGRADTQYF
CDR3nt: TGTGCCAGCAGCCAAGATCGGGCTAGCGGGAGGGCCGATACGCAGTATTTT

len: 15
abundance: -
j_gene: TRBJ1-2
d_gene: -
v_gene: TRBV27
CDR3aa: CASSLWARAGYGYTF
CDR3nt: TGTGCCAGCAGTTTATGGGCCAGGGCCGGCTATGGCTACACCTTC

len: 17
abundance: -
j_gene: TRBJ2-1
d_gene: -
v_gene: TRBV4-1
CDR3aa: CASSPLSAGQSYNEQFF
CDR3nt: TGCGCCAGCAGCCCTTTATCGGCGGGACAGTCCTACAATGAGCAGTTCTTC